This T cell receptor beta chain originates from a study of blood T cell repertoires in COVID-19. A few counts support this clone. At the DNA level, this CDR3 is encoded by other sequences in the same sample as well. Profiling relied on immunoSEQ multiplex PCR, and the TCRdb table lists in-frame clones only, not all of them. Of around 220,000 clones in the sample, 88% were seen once. This receptor was identified in a woman in her forties or fifties with acute COVID-19. The specimen sequenced was PBMCs or T cells enriched from blood (not recorded which).

In nucleotides, the CDR3 is TGTGCCAGCAGCCTGGGACAGGGGGCCATCTATGGCTACACCTTC. Amino acids: CASSLGQGAIYGYTF. The rearrangement uses TRBV28 and TRBJ1-2; 12 bases map to TRBD1. The CDR3 totals 15 residues. Germline CDR1 reads MDHEN; CDR2 reads SYDVKM. J lost 4 bases, V lost 6 bases, and 6 bases had no gene match.